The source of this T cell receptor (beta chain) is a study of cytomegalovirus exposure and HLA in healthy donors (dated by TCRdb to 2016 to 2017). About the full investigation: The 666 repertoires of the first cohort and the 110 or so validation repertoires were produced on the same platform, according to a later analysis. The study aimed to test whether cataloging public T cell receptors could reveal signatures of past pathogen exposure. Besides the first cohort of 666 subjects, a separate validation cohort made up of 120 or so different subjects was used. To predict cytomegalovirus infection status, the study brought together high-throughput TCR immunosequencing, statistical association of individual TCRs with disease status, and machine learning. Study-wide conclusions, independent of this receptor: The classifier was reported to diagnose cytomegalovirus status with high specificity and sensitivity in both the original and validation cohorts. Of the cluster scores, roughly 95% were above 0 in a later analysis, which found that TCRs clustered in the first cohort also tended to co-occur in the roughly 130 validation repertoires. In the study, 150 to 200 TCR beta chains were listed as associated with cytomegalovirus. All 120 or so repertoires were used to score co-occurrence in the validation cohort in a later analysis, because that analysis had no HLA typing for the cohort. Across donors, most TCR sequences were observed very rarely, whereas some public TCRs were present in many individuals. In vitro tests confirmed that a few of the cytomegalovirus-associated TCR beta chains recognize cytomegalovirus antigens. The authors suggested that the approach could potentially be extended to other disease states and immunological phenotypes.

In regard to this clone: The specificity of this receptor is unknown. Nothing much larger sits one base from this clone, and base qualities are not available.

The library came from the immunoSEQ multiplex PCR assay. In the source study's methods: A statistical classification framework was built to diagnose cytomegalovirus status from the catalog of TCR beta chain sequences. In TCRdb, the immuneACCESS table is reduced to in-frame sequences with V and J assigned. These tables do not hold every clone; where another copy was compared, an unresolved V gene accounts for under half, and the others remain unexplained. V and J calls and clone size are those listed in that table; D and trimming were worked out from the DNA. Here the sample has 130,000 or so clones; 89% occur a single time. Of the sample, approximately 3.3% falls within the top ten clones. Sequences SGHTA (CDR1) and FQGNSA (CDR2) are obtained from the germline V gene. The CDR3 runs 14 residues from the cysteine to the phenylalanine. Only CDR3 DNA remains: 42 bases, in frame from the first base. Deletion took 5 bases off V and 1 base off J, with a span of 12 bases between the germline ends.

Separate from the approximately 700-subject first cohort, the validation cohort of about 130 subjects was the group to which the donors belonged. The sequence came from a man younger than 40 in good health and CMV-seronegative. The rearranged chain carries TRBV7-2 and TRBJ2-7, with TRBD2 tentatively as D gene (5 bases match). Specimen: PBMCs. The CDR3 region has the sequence CASSTGAGSYEQYF. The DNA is TGTGCCAGCAGCACCGGCGCGGGTTCCTACGAGCAGTACTTC.